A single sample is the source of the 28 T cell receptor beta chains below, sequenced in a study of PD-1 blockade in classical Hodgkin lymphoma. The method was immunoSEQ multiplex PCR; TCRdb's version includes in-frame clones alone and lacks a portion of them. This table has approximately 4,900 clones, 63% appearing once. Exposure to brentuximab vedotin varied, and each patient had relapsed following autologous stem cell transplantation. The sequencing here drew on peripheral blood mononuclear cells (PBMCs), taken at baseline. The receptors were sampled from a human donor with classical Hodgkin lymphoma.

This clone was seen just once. CDR3 coding DNA: TGTGCCAGCAGCTTACGGGTAGCGGGGATCACAGATACGCAGTATTTT. Amino acid sequence: CASSLRVAGITDTQYF. The chain has TRBV7-3 and TRBJ2-3; 8 bases are a match to TRBD2. CDR1 is SGHTA, CDR2 FQGTGA, per germline. The CDR3 consists of 16 residues. The ends lost 2 bases at V and 2 bases at J; junction bases unmatched: 6.

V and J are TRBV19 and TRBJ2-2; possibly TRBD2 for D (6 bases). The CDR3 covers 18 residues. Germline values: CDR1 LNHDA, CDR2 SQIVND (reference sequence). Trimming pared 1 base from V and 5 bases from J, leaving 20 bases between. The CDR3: CASSIGLLRRDRTGELFF. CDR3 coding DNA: TGTGCCAGTAGTATAGGACTTCTTAGGCGGGATCGAACCGGGGAGCTGTTTTTT.

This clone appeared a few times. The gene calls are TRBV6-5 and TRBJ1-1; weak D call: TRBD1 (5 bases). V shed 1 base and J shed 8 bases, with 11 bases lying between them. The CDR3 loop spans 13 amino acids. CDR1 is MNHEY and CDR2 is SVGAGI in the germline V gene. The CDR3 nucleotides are TGTGCCAGCAGTTACTGGCAGGGTGGGGAAGCTTTCTTT. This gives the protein CASSYWQGGEAFF.

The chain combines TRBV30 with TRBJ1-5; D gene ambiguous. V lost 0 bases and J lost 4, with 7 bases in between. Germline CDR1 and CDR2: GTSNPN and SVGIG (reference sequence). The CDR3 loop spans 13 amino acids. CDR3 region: CAWSVSGNQPQHF. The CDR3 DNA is TGTGCCTGGAGTGTATCGGGGAATCAGCCCCAGCATTTT.

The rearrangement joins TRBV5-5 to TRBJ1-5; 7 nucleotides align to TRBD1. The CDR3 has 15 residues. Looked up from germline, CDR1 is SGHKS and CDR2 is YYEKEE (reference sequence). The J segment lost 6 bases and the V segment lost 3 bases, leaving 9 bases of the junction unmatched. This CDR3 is CASSSDWTGAQPQHF. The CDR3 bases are TGTGCCAGCAGCTCGGACTGGACAGGAGCTCAGCCCCAGCATTTT.

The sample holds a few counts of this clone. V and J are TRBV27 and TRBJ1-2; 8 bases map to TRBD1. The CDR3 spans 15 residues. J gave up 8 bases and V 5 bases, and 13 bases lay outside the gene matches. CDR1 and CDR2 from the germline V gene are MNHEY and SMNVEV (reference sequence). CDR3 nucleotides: TGTGCCAGCAGTCCCCAGGACAGGGCCACGGTAGGCTACACCTTC. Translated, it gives CASSPQDRATVGYTF.

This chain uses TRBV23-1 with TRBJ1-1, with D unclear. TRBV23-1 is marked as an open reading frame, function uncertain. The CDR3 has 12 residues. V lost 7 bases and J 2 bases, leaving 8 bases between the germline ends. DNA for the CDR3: TGCGCCAGCATGAGCGGAAACACTGAAGCTTTCTTT. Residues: CASMSGNTEAFF.

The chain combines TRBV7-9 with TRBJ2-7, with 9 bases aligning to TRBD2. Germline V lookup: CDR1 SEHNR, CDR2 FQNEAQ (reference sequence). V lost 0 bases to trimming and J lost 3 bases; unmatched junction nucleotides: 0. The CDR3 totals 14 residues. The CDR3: CASSLASGSYEQYF. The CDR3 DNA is TGTGCCAGCAGCTTAGCTAGCGGGAGCTACGAGCAGTACTTC.

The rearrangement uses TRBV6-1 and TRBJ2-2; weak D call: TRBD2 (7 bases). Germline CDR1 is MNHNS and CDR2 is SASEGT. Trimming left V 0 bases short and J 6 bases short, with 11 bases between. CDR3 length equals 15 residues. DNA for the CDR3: TGTGCCAGCAGTGAAGCGGGGGGGCAAGCCGGGGAGCTGTTTTTT. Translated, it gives CASSEAGGQAGELFF.

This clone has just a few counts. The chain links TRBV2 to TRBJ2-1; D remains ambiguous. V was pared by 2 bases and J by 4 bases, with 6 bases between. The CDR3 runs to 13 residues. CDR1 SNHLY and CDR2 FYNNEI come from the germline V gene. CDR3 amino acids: CASSESLYNEQFF. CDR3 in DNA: TGTGCCAGCAGTGAATCTCTGTACAATGAGCAGTTCTTC.

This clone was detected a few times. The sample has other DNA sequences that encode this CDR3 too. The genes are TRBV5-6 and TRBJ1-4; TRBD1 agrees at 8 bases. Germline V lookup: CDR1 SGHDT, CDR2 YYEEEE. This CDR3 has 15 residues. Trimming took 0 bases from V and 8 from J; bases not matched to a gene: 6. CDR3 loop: CASSLGGTGREKLFF. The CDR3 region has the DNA TGTGCCAGCAGCTTGGGCGGGACAGGTCGAGAAAAACTGTTTTTT.

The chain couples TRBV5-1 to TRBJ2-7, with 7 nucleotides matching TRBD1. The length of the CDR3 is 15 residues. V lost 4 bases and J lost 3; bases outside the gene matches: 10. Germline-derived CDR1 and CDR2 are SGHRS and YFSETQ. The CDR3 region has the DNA TGCGCCAGCAGCGTAACCGGGACAGAGCTCTACGAGCAGTACTTC. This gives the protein CASSVTGTELYEQYF.

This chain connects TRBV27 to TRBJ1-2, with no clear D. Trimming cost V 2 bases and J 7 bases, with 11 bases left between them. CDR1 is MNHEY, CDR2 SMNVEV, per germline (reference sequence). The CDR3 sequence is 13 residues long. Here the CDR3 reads CASSLAPSSGYTF. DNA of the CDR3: TGTGCCAGCAGTTTAGCGCCCTCGAGTGGCTACACCTTC.

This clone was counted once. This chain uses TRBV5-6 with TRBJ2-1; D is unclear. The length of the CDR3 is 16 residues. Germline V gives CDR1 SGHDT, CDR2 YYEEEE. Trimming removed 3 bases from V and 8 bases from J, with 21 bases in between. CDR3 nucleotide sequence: TGTGCCAGCAGCTCCCCTGAGTCTAGGGTTAAAGATGAGCAGTTCTTC. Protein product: CASSSPESRVKDEQFF.

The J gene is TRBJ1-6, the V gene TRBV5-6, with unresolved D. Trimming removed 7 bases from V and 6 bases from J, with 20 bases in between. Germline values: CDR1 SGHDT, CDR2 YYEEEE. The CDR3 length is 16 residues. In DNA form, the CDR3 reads TGTGCCAGCTCCCGGGGTCCGTCAGGAATTAATTCACCCCTCCACTTT. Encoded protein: CASSRGPSGINSPLHF.

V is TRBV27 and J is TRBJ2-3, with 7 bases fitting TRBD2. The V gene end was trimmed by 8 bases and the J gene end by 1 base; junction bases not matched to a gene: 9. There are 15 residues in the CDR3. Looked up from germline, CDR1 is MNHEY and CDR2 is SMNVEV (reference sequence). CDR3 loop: CASHPGGGRTDTQYF. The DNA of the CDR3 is TGTGCCAGCCATCCCGGCGGGGGACGCACAGATACGCAGTATTTT.

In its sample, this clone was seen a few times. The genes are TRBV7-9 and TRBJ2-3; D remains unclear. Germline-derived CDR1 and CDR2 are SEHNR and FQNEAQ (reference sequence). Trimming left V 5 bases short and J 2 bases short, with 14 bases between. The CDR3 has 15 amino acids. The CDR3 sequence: CASSPPRSNTDTQYF. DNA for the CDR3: TGTGCCAGCAGCCCGCCCCGGAGCAACACAGATACGCAGTATTTT.

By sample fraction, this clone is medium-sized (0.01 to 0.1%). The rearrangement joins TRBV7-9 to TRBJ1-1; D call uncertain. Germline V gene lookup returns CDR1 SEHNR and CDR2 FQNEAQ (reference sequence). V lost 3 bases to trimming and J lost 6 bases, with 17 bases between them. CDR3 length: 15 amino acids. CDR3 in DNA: TGTGCCAGCAGCTTTCTAAGGTTGGGGTCGGCTGAAGCTTTCTTT. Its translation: CASSFLRLGSAEAFF.

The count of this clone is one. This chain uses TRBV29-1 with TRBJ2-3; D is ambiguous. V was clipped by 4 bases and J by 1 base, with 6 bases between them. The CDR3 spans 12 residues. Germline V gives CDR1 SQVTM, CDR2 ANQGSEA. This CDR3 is CSVVLGTDTQYF. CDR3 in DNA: TGCAGCGTTGTATTAGGCACAGATACGCAGTATTTT.

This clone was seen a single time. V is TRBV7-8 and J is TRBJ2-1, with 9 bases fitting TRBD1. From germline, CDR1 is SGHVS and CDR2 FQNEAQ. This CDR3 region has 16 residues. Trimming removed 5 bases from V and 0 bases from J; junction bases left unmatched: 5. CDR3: CASSARQGDSYNEQFF. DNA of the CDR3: TGTGCCAGCAGCGCTCGACAGGGGGACTCCTACAATGAGCAGTTCTTC.

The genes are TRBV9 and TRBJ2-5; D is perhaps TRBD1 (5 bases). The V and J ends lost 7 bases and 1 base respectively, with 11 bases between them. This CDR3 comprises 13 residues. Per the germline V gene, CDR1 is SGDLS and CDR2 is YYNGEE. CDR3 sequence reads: CASQKGLQETQYF. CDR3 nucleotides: TGTGCCAGCCAGAAGGGGCTCCAAGAGACCCAGTACTTC.

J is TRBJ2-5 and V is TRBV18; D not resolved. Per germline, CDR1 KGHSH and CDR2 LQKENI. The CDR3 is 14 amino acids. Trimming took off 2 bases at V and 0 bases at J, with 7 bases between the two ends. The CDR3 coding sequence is TGTGCCAGCTCACCAGGGCTGTACCAAGAGACCCAGTACTTC. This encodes CASSPGLYQETQYF. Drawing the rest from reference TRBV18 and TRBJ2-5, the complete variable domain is NAGVMQNPRHLVRRRGQEARLRCSPMKGHSHVYWYRQLPEEGLKFMVYLQKENIIDESGMPKERFSAEFPKEGPSILRIQQVVRGDSAAYFCASSPGLYQETQYFGPGTRLLVL.

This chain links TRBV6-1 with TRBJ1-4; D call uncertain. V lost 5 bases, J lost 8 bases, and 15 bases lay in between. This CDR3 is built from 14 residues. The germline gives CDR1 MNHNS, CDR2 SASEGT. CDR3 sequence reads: CASSSIAVYEKLFF. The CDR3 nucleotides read TGTGCCAGCAGTTCGATAGCCGTGTACGAAAAACTGTTTTTT.

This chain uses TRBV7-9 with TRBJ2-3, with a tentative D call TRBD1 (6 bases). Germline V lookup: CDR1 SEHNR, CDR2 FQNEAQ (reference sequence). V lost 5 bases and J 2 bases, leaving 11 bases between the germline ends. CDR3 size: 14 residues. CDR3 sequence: CASSHPGDTDTQYF. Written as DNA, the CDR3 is TGTGCCAGCAGCCACCCAGGGGACACAGATACGCAGTATTTT. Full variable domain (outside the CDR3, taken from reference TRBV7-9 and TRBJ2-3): DTGVSQNPRHKITKRGQNVTFRCDPISEHNRLYWYRQTLGQGPEFLTYFQNEAQLEKSRLLSDRFSAERPKGSFSTLEIQRTEQGDSAMYLCASSHPGDTDTQYFGPGTRLTVL.

As DNA, the CDR3 is TGTGCCAGCATCCCCCGCGGGACAGGCAACTATGGCTACACCTTC. Amino acids: CASIPRGTGNYGYTF. The V call is TRBV6-1, the J call TRBJ1-2; 8 nucleotides match TRBD1. With 7 bases clipped from V and 2 bases from J, the junction kept 9 bases outside the gene matches. From germline, CDR1 is MNHNS and CDR2 SASEGT. The CDR3 is made up of 15 amino acids.

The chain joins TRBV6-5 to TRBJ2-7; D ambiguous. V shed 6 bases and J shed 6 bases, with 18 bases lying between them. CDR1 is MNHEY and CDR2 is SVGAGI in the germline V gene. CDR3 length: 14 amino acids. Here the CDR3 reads CASRPGSISGEQYF. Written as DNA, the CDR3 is TGTGCCAGCAGACCGGGTTCTATATCGGGCGAGCAGTACTTC.

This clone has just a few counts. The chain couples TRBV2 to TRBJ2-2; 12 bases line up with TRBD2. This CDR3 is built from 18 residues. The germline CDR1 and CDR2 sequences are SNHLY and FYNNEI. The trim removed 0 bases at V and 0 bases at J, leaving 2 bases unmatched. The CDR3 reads CASSEALAGGANTGELFF. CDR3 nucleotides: TGTGCCAGCAGTGAAGCACTAGCGGGAGGCGCGAACACCGGGGAGCTGTTTTTT.

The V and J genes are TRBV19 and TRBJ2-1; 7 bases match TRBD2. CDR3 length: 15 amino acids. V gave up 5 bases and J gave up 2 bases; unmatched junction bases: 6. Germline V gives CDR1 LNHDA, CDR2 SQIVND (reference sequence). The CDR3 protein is CASSVQSGTYNEQFF. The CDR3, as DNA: TGTGCCAGTAGTGTTCAGAGCGGGACCTACAATGAGCAGTTCTTC.